Below are 27 T cell receptor beta chains sequenced from a single sample in a study of blood T cell repertoires in COVID-19. Sequenced by immunoSEQ multiplex PCR; TCRdb stores in-frame clones only, minus some. There are under 40,000 clones in the sample; approximately 93% occur only once, and around 0.92% lies in the top ten. Sequencing was carried out using peripheral blood. These receptors were collected from a male donor with active COVID-19.

This clone is a singleton in its sample. The V gene is TRBV6-5, the J gene TRBJ1-3; D might be TRBD1 (6 bases). The germline V and J ends were trimmed by 6 bases and 0 bases, with 15 bases remaining between them. Germline loops: CDR1 MNHEY, CDR2 SVGAGI. The CDR3 length is 16 residues. The CDR3 nucleotides are TGTGCCAGCAGCTACACGGGACACCACTCTGGAAACACCATATATTTT. It yields the protein CASSYTGHHSGNTIYF.

CDR3 residues: CASSSRDSNYGYTF. CDR3 bases: TGTGCCAGCAGCTCTCGGGATTCTAACTATGGCTACACCTTC. This chain links TRBV7-6 with TRBJ1-2, with D unclear. The CDR3 covers 14 residues. Germline CDR1 is SGHVS and CDR2 is FNYEAQ. Trimming took 4 bases from V and 0 from J, leaving 9 bases between them.

V gene TRBV29-1 combines with J gene TRBJ1-2; 9 bases fit TRBD1. This CDR3 is 11 amino acids long. Germline loops: CDR1 SQVTM, CDR2 ANQGSEA. With V trimmed by 7 bases and J by 9 bases, 6 bases remained unmatched. The CDR3 DNA follows: TGCAGCGGTGGGACAGGGAACAGCTACACCTTC. Translation gives CSGGTGNSYTF.

This sequence joins TRBV29-1 and TRBJ1-3; D may be TRBD1 (6 bases). The CDR3 spans 15 residues. Germline V gene sequence: CDR1 SQVTM, CDR2 ANQGSEA. The V end was cut by 4 bases, the J end by 0 bases, with 13 bases between. The CDR3 DNA follows: TGCAGCGTTGCCCCCGGACAGTCCTCTGGAAACACCATATATTTT. It codes for CSVAPGQSSGNTIYF.

The chain carries TRBV5-1 and TRBJ2-2; TRBD1 aligns across 7 bases. The CDR3 is made up of 15 amino acids. V lost 4 bases and J lost 6; bases outside the gene matches: 9. Germline loops: CDR1 SGHRS, CDR2 YFSETQ. The CDR3 region has the DNA TGCGCCAGCAGCCCGAGACAGGGTTTGGCCGGGGAGCTGTTTTTT. It codes for CASSPRQGLAGELFF.

This chain links TRBV9 with TRBJ2-5; D is unclear. The CDR3 spans 17 residues. Trimming pared 0 bases from V and 2 bases from J, leaving 17 bases between. CDR1 and CDR2 (germline): SGDLS, YYNGEE. CDR3 bases: TGTGCCAGCAGCGTAGGTTCGTGGGCTACGTTACAAGAGACCCAGTACTTC. It specifies CASSVGSWATLQETQYF.

The chain recombines TRBV5-1 with TRBJ2-7, with 8 nucleotides matching TRBD2. Looked up from germline, CDR1 is SGHRS and CDR2 is YFSETQ. The CDR3 extends over 16 amino acids. V lost 4 bases, J lost 0 bases, and 9 bases stayed unmatched. The CDR3 protein is CASSPMGSGSSYEQYF. The CDR3, as DNA: TGCGCCAGCAGCCCTATGGGCAGCGGGAGCTCCTACGAGCAGTACTTC.

The count of this clone is one. The chain recombines TRBV6-1 with TRBJ1-3, with D possibly TRBD1 on 6 matching bases. V lost 1 base to trimming and J lost 2 bases, with 12 bases between them. This CDR3 spans 16 amino acids. Germline assignment: CDR1 MNHNS and CDR2 SASEGT. CDR3 protein: CASSEGQGLAGNTIYF. The DNA for the CDR3 is TGTGCCAGCAGTGAAGGTCAGGGGCTAGCTGGAAACACCATATATTTT.

The chain links TRBV7-9 to TRBJ2-7; no clear D. V lost 3 bases and J 2 bases, leaving 2 bases between the germline ends. The CDR3 has 11 amino acids. Germline values: CDR1 SEHNR, CDR2 FQNEAQ (reference sequence). CDR3: CASSFTYEQYF. Here the CDR3 DNA reads TGTGCCAGCAGCTTCACCTACGAGCAGTACTTC.

V and J are TRBV13 and TRBJ2-1, with 7 positions matching TRBD2. V trimming: 6 bases; J trimming: 8 bases; junction bases outside the gene matches: 13. CDR1 and CDR2 from the germline V gene are PRHDT and FYEKMQ (reference sequence). The CDR3 is 15 residues long. As DNA, the CDR3 is TGTGCCAGCAGTTACGTTAGCGGGCGTGGAGATGAGCAGTTCTTC. Encoded protein: CASSYVSGRGDEQFF.

This clone occurred once. The V call is TRBV9, the J call TRBJ2-3; no clear D gene. The germline V and J ends were trimmed by 0 bases and 4 bases, with 12 bases remaining between them. This CDR3 has 15 amino acids. Germline V gene sequence: CDR1 SGDLS, CDR2 YYNGEE. The CDR3 sequence: CASSVAPLESDTQYF. The CDR3 DNA reads TGTGCCAGCAGCGTAGCACCCTTGGAGTCAGATACGCAGTATTTT.

The chain joins TRBV18 to TRBJ1-1; D ambiguous. Germline CDR1 reads KGHSH; CDR2 reads LQKENI. V was pared by 1 base and J by 10 bases, with 13 bases between. The length of the CDR3 is 13 residues. CDR3 residues: CASSPQTAEGAFF. The DNA for the CDR3 is TGTGCCAGCTCACCACAAACAGCCGAGGGAGCTTTCTTT. The whole variable domain, filled in from reference TRBV18 and TRBJ1-1, reads NAGVMQNPRHLVRRRGQEARLRCSPMKGHSHVYWYRQLPEEGLKFMVYLQKENIIDESGMPKERFSAEFPKEGPSILRIQQVVRGDSAAYFCASSPQTAEGAFFGQGTRLTVV.

The chain combines TRBV11-3 with TRBJ2-3; TRBD2 agrees at 11 bases. Losses at the gene ends were 4 bases for V and 3 bases for J; bases not matched to a gene: 9. The CDR3 contains 17 residues. CDR1 is SGHNT, CDR2 YENEEA, per germline. The CDR3 loop reads CASSSQGLAGGTDTQYF. CDR3 coding DNA: TGTGCCAGCAGCTCCCAGGGGCTAGCGGGAGGAACAGATACGCAGTATTTT.

The chain has TRBV29-1 and TRBJ1-1; D is ambiguous. The CDR3 consists of 11 residues. Trimming removed 6 bases at V and 3 bases at J, with 8 bases between. Germline V gene sequence: CDR1 SQVTM, CDR2 ANQGSEA. CDR3 in amino acids: CSVTDDTEAFF. The CDR3 DNA reads TGCAGCGTCACAGACGACACTGAAGCTTTCTTT.

A single count supports this clone. The V gene is TRBV30, the J gene TRBJ1-2; the D gene is possibly TRBD1 (5 bases). V dropped 2 bases and J dropped 8 bases, with 15 bases sitting between them. CDR3 length: 13 residues. CDR1 and CDR2 from the germline V gene are GTSNPN and SVGIG (reference sequence). The CDR3 is CAWSKTRGKGYTF. The CDR3 nucleotides read TGTGCCTGGAGTAAGACCCGGGGGAAAGGCTACACCTTC. The full variable domain, completed using reference TRBV30 and TRBJ1-2, is SQTIHQWPATLVQPVGSPLSLECTVEGTSNPNLYWYRQAAGRGLQLLFYSVGIGQISSEVPQNLSASRPQDRQFILSSKKLLLSDSGFYLCAWSKTRGKGYTFGSGTRLTVV.

The V call is TRBV29-1, the J call TRBJ1-4; a possible D gene is TRBD1 (6 bases). CDR3 length: 18 residues. Germline CDR1 reads SQVTM; CDR2 reads ANQGSEA. V lost 1 base and J lost 7, with 25 bases in between. Here the CDR3 reads CSVEARDPHRVDSEKLFF. In nucleotides, the CDR3 is TGCAGCGTTGAAGCCCGTGATCCCCACAGGGTCGATTCTGAAAAACTGTTTTTT.

The chain joins TRBV5-1 to TRBJ1-5; 7 bases are shared with TRBD1. The length of the CDR3 is 14 residues. Germline CDR1 reads SGHRS; CDR2 reads YFSETQ. Trimming removed 3 bases from V and 4 bases from J; junction bases left unmatched: 4. The CDR3 nucleotides are TGCGCCAGCAGCTCGGGGACAGAGAATCAGCCCCAGCATTTT. Amino acid sequence: CASSSGTENQPQHF.

CDR3 residues: CAISSGTGRAKLFF. The CDR3 region has the DNA TGTGCCATTTCCTCCGGGACAGGGCGCGCAAAACTGTTTTTT. The chain carries TRBV2 and TRBJ1-4, with TRBD1 identical over 9 bases. The CDR3 is 14 residues long. Germline V CDR1 and CDR2: SNHLY, FYNNEI. V shed 10 bases, J shed 10 bases, and the junction held 13 bases outside the gene matches.

This clone showed up just once. V usage is TRBV6-5 and J usage is TRBJ1-1; TRBD1 aligns across 7 bases. The ends lost 2 bases at V and 4 bases at J; junction bases unmatched: 4. Germline V CDR1 and CDR2: MNHEY, SVGAGI. The CDR3 consists of 14 residues. CDR3 region: CASSYDRASTEAFF. CDR3 nucleotide sequence: TGTGCCAGCAGTTACGACAGGGCTAGCACTGAAGCTTTCTTT.

The J gene is TRBJ2-3, the V gene TRBV14, with D uncertain. CDR3 length equals 13 residues. CDR1 is SGHDN, CDR2 FVKESK, per germline. V lost 5 bases, J lost 3 bases, and 9 bases lay in between. Written as DNA, the CDR3 is TGTGCCAGCAGCGCGTCGGGTACAGATACGCAGTATTTT. Protein: CASSASGTDTQYF.

The chain joins TRBV30 to TRBJ1-1; 9 nucleotides align to TRBD1. There are 13 residues in the CDR3. Germline V gene lookup returns CDR1 GTSNPN and CDR2 SVGIG (reference sequence). The V and J ends lost 5 bases and 4 bases, in that order; junction bases with no gene match: 5. The CDR3 nucleotides are TGTGCCTGGCAACAGGGGGCGTCCACTGAAGCTTTCTTT. This encodes CAWQQGASTEAFF.

The V gene is TRBV29-1, the J gene TRBJ1-5; 9 bases are a match to TRBD1. Germline V gene sequence: CDR1 SQVTM, CDR2 ANQGSEA. This CDR3 has 15 amino acids. Trimming cost V 5 bases and J 3 bases; bases outside gene matches: 8. CDR3 amino acids: CSVSSGTGFNQPQHF. The DNA for the CDR3 is TGCAGCGTTTCATCCGGGACAGGGTTCAATCAGCCCCAGCATTTT.

In this sample, this clone turned up once. The chain employs TRBV4-3 and TRBJ2-7; TRBD2 matches 9 bases. Germline CDR1 reads LGHNA; CDR2 reads YSLEER. V trimming: 0 bases; J trimming: 3 bases; junction bases outside the gene matches: 3. CDR3 length: 15 amino acids. The CDR3 region has the DNA TGCGCCAGCAGCCAAGAAGGCGGGGGGGTCTACGAGCAGTACTTC. Residues: CASSQEGGGVYEQYF.

The V call is TRBV4-2, the J call TRBJ2-7, with 7 positions matching TRBD1. After removal of 1 base from V and 10 bases from J, the junction contained 7 bases not matched to a gene. This CDR3 spans 13 amino acids. Germline CDR1 LGHNA, CDR2 YNFKEQ. Written as DNA, the CDR3 is TGTGCCAGCAGCCAAGGACAGGGATCTTCTCAGTACTTC. Translation gives CASSQGQGSSQYF.

This sequence joins TRBV4-1 and TRBJ2-7, with D tentatively TRBD2 (5 bases). The CDR3 loop spans 15 amino acids. Between the trimmed V and J ends, which lost 0 bases and 4 bases, there was a span of 13 bases. Per the germline V gene, CDR1 is MGHRA and CDR2 is YSYEKL. CDR3 residues: CASSQEGRAEYEQYF. CDR3 nucleotides: TGCGCCAGCAGCCAAGAGGGCCGAGCGGAATACGAGCAGTACTTC.

The chain uses TRBV5-1 and TRBJ2-3; 12 bases align to TRBD2. The germline CDR1 and CDR2 sequences are SGHRS and YFSETQ. V gave up 2 bases and J gave up 7 bases; unmatched junction bases: 11. The CDR3 sequence is 17 residues long. CDR3 sequence reads: CASSLDGTSGGSHTQYF. The DNA for the CDR3 is TGCGCCAGCAGCTTAGATGGAACTAGCGGGGGGTCTCATACGCAGTATTTT.

Remarks on this clone: The germline gene is not matched at one end of the junction; a read error may be the cause. The J gene is TRBJ2-1, the V gene TRBV2; 10 bases are shared with TRBD2. The germline gives CDR1 SNHLY, CDR2 FYNNEI. The CDR3 is 16 residues long. This chain's CDR3 is CASSEQSGGAYTEQFF. CDR3 nucleotides: TGTGCCAGCAGTGAACAAAGCGGGGGGGCCTACACTGAGCAGTTCTTC.